These T cell receptor beta chains were read from a single sample in a study of spatial heterogeneity in lung cancer. TCRdb recomputed calls from the 5' RACE reads with MiXCR, one row per CDR3 protein. The sample shows fewer than 20,000 distinct CDR3 sequences, around 8% of them seen only once. Here the sequenced sample was lung tumor tissue, taken at surgery. The origin of the receptors is a male donor with early-stage non-small cell lung cancer. Each CDR3 is given with its conserved first and last residue. The D gene is left open where the match is weak. Size values are once, few and many counts, or a class for expanded clones, and some rows have none.

v_gene,d_gene,abundance,j_gene,CDR3aa,CDR3nt
TRBV27,TRBD2,-,TRBJ2-3,CASSRTSGGPGTQYF,TGTGCCAGCAGCAGGACTAGCGGGGGGCCCGGTACGCAGTATTTT
TRBV6-1,-,many,TRBJ1-1,CASSARGRGAFF,TGTGCCAGCAGTGCCCGGGGGAGGGGGGCTTTCTTT
TRBV12-3/TRBV12-4,-,few,TRBJ2-5,CASSKVGETQYF,TGTGCCAGCAGTAAAGTAGGAGAGACCCAGTACTTC
TRBV6-1,-,-,TRBJ1-5,CASSARGILGNQPQHF,TGTGCCAGCAGTGCAAGGGGCATCCTGGGCAATCAGCCCCAGCATTTT
TRBV18,-,-,TRBJ1-1,CASSPPRSTTGAFF,TGTGCCAGCTCACCACCCCGATCCACCACCGGAGCTTTCTTT
TRBV6-2/TRBV6-3,TRBD1,-,TRBJ2-3,CASSYSRTGSVTDTQYF,TGTGCCAGCAGTTACTCGAGGACAGGGTCGGTGACAGATACGCAGTATTTT
TRBV6-5,TRBD1,many,TRBJ2-3,CASSLTGTGGTDTQYF,TGTGCCAGCAGTTTAACCGGGACAGGGGGCACAGATACGCAGTATTTT
TRBV28,-,many,TRBJ1-1,CASSFVPTIRDNTEAFF,TGTGCCAGCAGTTTTGTCCCCACAATCCGGGATAACACTGAAGCTTTCTTT
TRBV20-1,TRBD2,-,TRBJ2-7,CSASLAGVSYEQYF,TGCAGTGCTAGTTTAGCGGGGGTTTCCTACGAGCAGTACTTC
TRBV30,TRBD2,many,TRBJ2-3,CAWTSGGDTQYF,TGTGCCTGGACTAGCGGGGGAGATACGCAGTATTTT
TRBV3-1,TRBD2,many,TRBJ2-4,CASSPSGGAVKNIQYF,TGTGCCAGCAGCCCCAGCGGGGGGGCCGTCAAAAACATTCAGTACTTC
TRBV4-1,TRBD2,many,TRBJ2-7,CASSQGSGGAAYEQYF,TGCGCCAGCAGCCAGGGAAGCGGGGGGGCCGCCTACGAGCAGTACTTC
TRBV4-2,-,many,TRBJ2-3,CASSQDRLALDTQYF,TGTGCCAGCAGCCAAGATAGGCTAGCGCTAGATACGCAGTATTTT
TRBV9,-,many,TRBJ1-6,CASSVAGANSPLHF,TGTGCCAGCAGCGTGGCAGGGGCGAATTCACCCCTCCACTTT
TRBV5-1,-,many,TRBJ1-1,CASSPRGNKGMNTEAFF,TGCGCCAGCAGCCCCCGCGGGAATAAGGGCATGAACACTGAAGCTTTCTTT
TRBV5-1,-,many,TRBJ1-2,CASSLAARNYGYTF,TGCGCCAGCAGCTTGGCCGCCAGGAACTATGGCTACACCTTC
TRBV3-1,-,-,TRBJ2-1,CASSQGSFYNEQFF,TGTGCCAGCAGCCAAGGCAGCTTCTACAATGAGCAGTTCTTC
TRBV6-5,-,-,TRBJ2-7,CASSYSVQGTRGFYEQYF,TGTGCCAGCAGTTACTCAGTGCAGGGCACAAGGGGGTTCTACGAGCAGTACTTC
TRBV4-2,TRBD1,many,TRBJ1-6,CASSQVSLQGRGSPLHF,TGTGCCAGCAGCCAAGTGTCCCTACAGGGGAGAGGTTCACCCCTCCACTTT
TRBV29-1,-,many,TRBJ1-1,CSVIQGNTEAFF,TGCAGCGTTATTCAGGGTAACACTGAAGCTTTCTTT
TRBV10-3,-,few,TRBJ2-1,CAISDSAIGNNEQFF,TGTGCCATCAGTGACTCAGCGATTGGGAACAATGAGCAGTTCTTC
TRBV7-8,-,few,TRBJ2-7,CASSLVQGRSYEQYF,TGTGCCAGCAGCTTAGTGCAGGGCCGTTCTTACGAGCAGTACTTC
TRBV29-1,-,many,TRBJ1-3,CSVSRGAGNTIYF,TGCAGCGTTAGCAGGGGAGCTGGAAACACCATATATTTT
TRBV5-6,-,-,TRBJ2-7,CASSYTSASRGSYEQYF,TGTGCCAGCAGCTATACATCCGCCTCGAGGGGGTCCTACGAGCAGTACTTC
TRBV5-4,TRBD1,few,TRBJ1-6,CASSPTGGGNSPLHF,TGTGCCAGCAGCCCAACAGGGGGAGGAAATTCACCCCTCCACTTT
TRBV18,-,-,TRBJ2-3,CASSPGDTQYF,TGTGCCAGCTCACCAGGGGATACGCAGTATTTT
TRBV5-1,-,many,TRBJ1-1,CASSVGPGNTEAFF,TGCGCCAGCAGCGTGGGGCCGGGGAACACTGAAGCTTTCTTT
TRBV20-1,-,medium-sized,TRBJ2-2,CSALNTGELFF,TGCAGTGCCCTGAACACCGGGGAGCTGTTTTTT
TRBV19,TRBD1,-,TRBJ1-4,CASSRSGGTNEKLFF,TGTGCCAGTAGTAGATCAGGGGGGACTAATGAAAAACTGTTTTTT
TRBV29-1,-,few,TRBJ1-1,CSVGLMNTEAFF,TGCAGCGTTGGTCTTATGAACACTGAAGCTTTCTTT
TRBV7-2,-,medium-sized,TRBJ1-2,CASRDTGTAYGYTF,TGTGCCAGCAGAGATACCGGGACGGCCTATGGCTACACCTTC
TRBV4-3,-,many,TRBJ1-5,CASSQDPPKGGLIQPQHF,TGCGCCAGCAGCCAAGATCCCCCTAAGGGAGGTCTGATCCAGCCCCAGCATTTT